This T cell receptor (beta chain) was sequenced during a study of blood T cell repertoires in COVID-19. About the research overall: There were acute and convalescent COVID-19 samples, and they came from the United States, Italy and Spain. PBMCs, B-cell-depleted T cells, or T cells provided the cDNA or gDNA that made up the material.

V dropped 6 bases and J dropped 8 bases, with 15 bases sitting between them. There are 13 residues in the CDR3. Germline CDR1 and CDR2: SGHRS and YFSETQ. Original analysis: Cell counts per sample came from amplifying reference gene primers. Only in-frame clones appear in the TCRdb table, and some are missing; sequencing was by immunoSEQ multiplex PCR. The D gene and trimming were derived from the DNA, and the V and J assignments and clone size from that table. The data hold fewer than 85,000 clones, with approximately 80% observed a single time. This clone was counted once. Sequencing was done on a sample of peripheral blood. This sequence was found in a woman between 55 and 75 years old with acute or convalescent COVID-19. The genes are TRBV5-1 and TRBJ2-1, with D maybe TRBD2 (7 bases). The CDR3 sequence is CASNPRGAYEQFF. The CDR3 DNA reads as TGCGCCAGCAACCCCCGGGGGGCCTATGAGCAGTTCTTC.